Following are 2 T cell receptor beta chains from one sample sequenced in a study of OX40 agonist ivuxolimab in advanced cancers. Clones were read by immunoSEQ multiplex PCR, and TCRdb kept only the in-frame ones, dropping some. The table shows almost 85,000 clones, with 94% occurring only once. Source: CD4+ or CD8+ T cells sorted from blood, taken in a trial of the OX40 agonist ivuxolimab. The receptors originated from an adult with an advanced solid tumor such as melanoma, head and neck, liver or kidney cancer.

This CDR3 reads CASSYSGGTYEQYF. CDR3 DNA: TGTGCCAGCAGTTACTCCGGCGGTACCTACGAGCAGTACTTC. The chain couples TRBV6-5 to TRBJ2-7; D unresolved. The ends were cut back, 0 bases at V and 2 bases at J, with 8 bases in the middle. The CDR3 spans 14 residues. Germline CDR1 and CDR2: MNHEY and SVGAGI.

J is TRBJ2-2 and V is TRBV7-9, with 10 bases identical to TRBD1. Germline lookup yields CDR1 SEHNR and CDR2 FQNEAQ (reference sequence). V gave up 5 bases and J gave up 7 bases; unmatched junction bases: 4. CDR3 length: 14 amino acids. The CDR3 here is CASSGDRGNGELFF. The CDR3, as DNA: TGTGCCAGCAGCGGGGACAGGGGAAACGGGGAGCTGTTTTTT.